The 14 T cell receptor beta chains listed next were all sequenced from one sample in a study of cytomegalovirus exposure and HLA in healthy donors. This PCR relied on a set of 60 Vbeta primers and 13 Jbeta primers. The repertoire was sequenced with immunoSEQ multiplex PCR; TCRdb's copy has only in-frame clones and lacks some. The sample comprises 72,000 or so clones, roughly 66% of which are singletons, and approximately 3% rests with the top ten. The sequencing input was PBMCs. The receptors come from a woman in her forties or fifties in good health and CMV-seronegative.

The CDR3 region has the DNA TGTGCCAGCAACCCCGGGAGGGACACTGAAGCTTTCTTT. Protein product: CASNPGRDTEAFF. The chain recombines TRBV2 with TRBJ1-1; D is uncertain. V gave up 7 bases and J gave up 3 bases, with 12 bases separating them. Germline CDR1 reads SNHLY; CDR2 reads FYNNEI. This CDR3 region has 13 residues.

This clone turned up a few times. V is TRBV5-7 and J is TRBJ1-5; 8 nucleotides agree with TRBD1. TRBV5-7 is an ORF, and what it does is uncertain. This CDR3 has 14 amino acids. With V trimmed by 4 bases and J by 4 bases, 4 bases remained unmatched. As DNA, the CDR3 is TGTGCCAGCAGCACTCGACAGGGGAATCAGCCCCAGCATTTT. Its translation is CASSTRQGNQPQHF.

The V gene is TRBV15, the J gene TRBJ2-7; 12 positions agree with TRBD2. Trimming removed 3 bases from V and 0 bases from J; junction bases left unmatched: 0. Germline CDR1 and CDR2: LNHNV and YYDKDF (reference sequence). The CDR3 runs to 15 residues. CDR3 sequence (DNA): TGTGCCACCAGCAGGGGACTAGCGGGCTCCTACGAGCAGTACTTC. It yields the protein CATSRGLAGSYEQYF.

The chain carries TRBV18 and TRBJ1-5; D is perhaps TRBD1 (5 bases). This CDR3 is 15 amino acids long. V lost 2 bases, J lost 3 bases, and 11 bases lay in between. CDR1 KGHSH and CDR2 LQKENI come from the germline V gene. The CDR3 here is CASSPKSGNNQPQHF. CDR3 nucleotide sequence: TGTGCCAGCTCACCAAAGTCAGGGAACAATCAGCCCCAGCATTTT.

This clone was seen a few times. The J gene is TRBJ2-5, the V gene TRBV18, with TRBD2 as a possible D gene (5 bases). Trimming stripped 0 bases from V and 2 bases from J, with 10 bases between. The CDR3 runs 15 residues. Germline CDR1 KGHSH, CDR2 LQKENI. The CDR3 sequence: CASSPPGGVQETQYF. The CDR3 nucleotides are TGTGCCAGCTCACCACCCGGAGGTGTGCAAGAGACCCAGTACTTC.

This clone was counted once. The chain carries TRBV5-1 and TRBJ2-3; D might be TRBD2 (6 bases). Trimming removed 4 bases at V and 3 bases at J, with 18 bases between. Germline values: CDR1 SGHRS, CDR2 YFSETQ. The CDR3 runs 16 residues. CDR3 sequence reads: CASSPGDLGGTDTQYF. CDR3 coding DNA: TGCGCCAGCAGCCCCGGGGACTTGGGGGGAACAGATACGCAGTATTTT.

This chain connects TRBV5-4 to TRBJ2-7; TRBD2 matches at 11 bases. J lost 3 bases, V lost 2 bases, and 4 bases had no gene match. The CDR3 runs 15 residues. From germline, CDR1 is SGHNT and CDR2 YYREEE (reference sequence). CDR3 sequence reads: CASSFYGTSGYEQYF. The CDR3 coding sequence is TGTGCCAGCAGCTTTTACGGGACTAGCGGCTACGAGCAGTACTTC.

The rearrangement joins TRBV4-3 to TRBJ2-5, with D possibly being TRBD2 (6 bases). The CDR3 has 13 amino acids. Germline V gene sequence: CDR1 LGHNA, CDR2 YSLEER. Trimming stripped 8 bases from V and 0 bases from J, with 10 bases between. This chain's CDR3 is CASARDYQETQYF. The CDR3 bases are TGCGCCAGCGCACGGGACTACCAAGAGACCCAGTACTTC.

The chain couples TRBV15 to TRBJ1-2; maybe TRBD1 (6 bases). Germline V gene lookup returns CDR1 LNHNV and CDR2 YYDKDF (reference sequence). This CDR3 spans 15 amino acids. The germline V and J ends were trimmed by 3 bases and 8 bases, with 19 bases remaining between them. The CDR3 reads CATSSEAGRGVGYTF. CDR3 in DNA: TGTGCCACCAGCAGCGAGGCGGGCAGGGGAGTCGGCTACACCTTC.

The sample holds a few counts of this clone. The V and J genes are TRBV5-1 and TRBJ2-7; tentative D call: TRBD1 (6 bases). This CDR3 is built from 14 residues. CDR1 is SGHRS, CDR2 YFSETQ, per germline. Trimming removed 0 bases from V and 3 bases from J, with 10 bases in between. This CDR3 reads CASSLVGQSYEQYF. CDR3 DNA sequence: TGCGCCAGCAGCTTGGTTGGACAGAGCTACGAGCAGTACTTC.

The chain is built from TRBV7-9 and TRBJ1-1, with a possible D match to TRBD1 (6 bases). CDR1 is SEHNR, CDR2 FQNEAQ, per germline (reference sequence). V gave up 1 base and J gave up 1 base, with 10 bases separating them. CDR3 size: 15 residues. CDR3 region: CASSLGQAPNTEAFF. CDR3 bases: TGTGCCAGCAGCTTAGGACAGGCGCCGAACACTGAAGCTTTCTTT.

This clone appeared a single time. The chain joins TRBV4-2 to TRBJ1-4; no clear D gene. CDR3 length equals 14 residues. V was pared by 1 base and J by 5 bases, with 8 bases between. The V gene's germline CDR1 is LGHNA and CDR2 YNFKEQ. The CDR3: CASSQGGGNEKLFF. Here the CDR3 DNA reads TGTGCCAGCAGCCAAGGGGGAGGAAATGAAAAACTGTTTTTT.

J is TRBJ2-7 and V is TRBV7-2; 7 bases are shared with TRBD2. The CDR3 has 14 amino acids. After removal of 2 bases from V and 5 bases from J, the junction contained 6 bases not matched to a gene. CDR1 and CDR2 (germline): SGHTA, FQGNSA. The CDR3 nucleotides read TGTGCCAGCAGCTTATACCGTACTAGCGACGAGCAGTACTTC. This encodes CASSLYRTSDEQYF.

This clone was counted only a few times. The genes are TRBV7-2 and TRBJ1-1; D remains ambiguous. The CDR3 runs to 14 residues. The ends were cut back, 2 bases at V and 5 bases at J, with 12 bases in the middle. Germline assignment: CDR1 SGHTA and CDR2 FQGNSA. The DNA of the CDR3 is TGTGCCAGCAGCTTATGGGAGGGAGGGACTGAAGCTTTCTTT. This sequence encodes CASSLWEGGTEAFF. The whole variable domain, filled in from reference TRBV7-2 and TRBJ1-1, reads GAGVSQSPSNKVTEKGKDVELRCDPISGHTALYWYRQSLGQGLEFLIYFQGNSAPDKSGLPSDRFSAERTGGSVSTLTIQRTQQEDSAVYLCASSLWEGGTEAFFGQGTRLTVV.